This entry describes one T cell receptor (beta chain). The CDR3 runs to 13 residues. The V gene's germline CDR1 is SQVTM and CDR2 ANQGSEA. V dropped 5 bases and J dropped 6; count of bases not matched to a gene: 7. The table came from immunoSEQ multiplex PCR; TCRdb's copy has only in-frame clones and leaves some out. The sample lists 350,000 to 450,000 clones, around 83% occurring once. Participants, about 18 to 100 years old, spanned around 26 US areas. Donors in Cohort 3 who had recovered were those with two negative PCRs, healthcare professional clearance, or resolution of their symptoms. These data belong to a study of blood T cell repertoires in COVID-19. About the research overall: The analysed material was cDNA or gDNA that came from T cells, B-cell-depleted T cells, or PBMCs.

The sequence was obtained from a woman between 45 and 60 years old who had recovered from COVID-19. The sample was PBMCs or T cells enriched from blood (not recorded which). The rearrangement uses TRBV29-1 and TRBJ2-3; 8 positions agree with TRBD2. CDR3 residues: CSVKAGEWDTQYF. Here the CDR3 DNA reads TGCAGCGTTAAAGCGGGAGAATGGGATACGCAGTATTTT.